Following are 6 T cell receptor beta chains from one sample sequenced in a study of blood T cell repertoires in COVID-19. Method: immunoSEQ multiplex PCR; TCRdb's copy keeps in-frame clones and lacks some. The table records 60,000 to 70,000 clones, around 74% of them present only once. Sequencing was carried out using peripheral blood. The source of these receptors is a woman over 75 with acute or convalescent COVID-19.

V gene TRBV10-1 combines with J gene TRBJ2-7; 8 positions agree with TRBD2. The CDR3 is 17 amino acids. Germline V lookup: CDR1 WNHNN, CDR2 SYGVQD (reference sequence). The V segment lost 6 bases and the J segment 3 bases; nucleotides outside the gene matches: 16. DNA for the CDR3: TGCGCCAGCAGAAGGAGCCCCGACCGGCGGGAGGACTACGAGCAGTACTTC. Amino acids: CASRRSPDRREDYEQYF.

On this clone itself: A read error may account for a junction end that differs from germline. This chain links TRBV7-7 with TRBJ1-1; no firm D call. This CDR3 region has 13 residues. Germline V gene sequence: CDR1 SSHAT, CDR2 FNYEAQ (reference sequence). CDR3 in amino acids: CASSAYRNTEAFF. CDR3 in DNA: TGTGCTAGCAGCGCGTACAGGAACACTGAAGCTTTCTTT.

The chain joins TRBV11-2 to TRBJ2-4, with a possible D match to TRBD1 (5 bases). V was cut by 1 base and J by 6 bases, with 10 bases left in between. The germline V gene has CDR1 SGHAT and CDR2 FQNNGV. CDR3 size: 14 residues. CDR3 region: CASSLGQGRNIQYF. CDR3 in DNA: TGTGCCAGCAGCTTAGGCCAGGGAAGAAACATTCAGTACTTC.

The chain is built from TRBV14 and TRBJ2-3; 7 bases align to TRBD1. Germline V gene lookup returns CDR1 SGHDN and CDR2 FVKESK. The ends lost 0 bases at V and 1 base at J; junction bases unmatched: 4. The CDR3 is 16 residues long. CDR3 residues: CASSQEETGGTDTQYF. CDR3 nucleotides: TGTGCCAGCAGCCAAGAGGAAACAGGGGGCACAGATACGCAGTATTTT.

The rearrangement links TRBV6-5 to TRBJ2-5, with 9 bases that match TRBD1. CDR3 length: 13 amino acids. Losses at the gene ends were 10 bases for V and 5 bases for J; bases not matched to a gene: 8. Germline CDR1 and CDR2: MNHEY and SVGAGI. The CDR3 spells CATTGGARETQYF. In DNA, the CDR3 is TGTGCCACCACAGGGGGCGCGAGGGAGACCCAGTACTTC.

This clone was seen just once. This chain uses TRBV7-3 with TRBJ2-3; 8 bases are a match to TRBD2. The V and J ends lost 5 bases and 2 bases, in that order; junction bases with no gene match: 9. CDR3 length: 16 amino acids. Germline V gene lookup returns CDR1 SGHTA and CDR2 FQGTGA. The CDR3: CASSPGGAAITDTQYF. CDR3 nucleotide sequence: TGTGCCAGCAGCCCGGGGGGGGCGGCCATCACAGATACGCAGTATTTT.